This is a list of T cell receptor beta chains from one sample in a study of Graves' ophthalmopathy and Graves' hyperthyroidism. MiXCR, run by TCRdb on the multiplex PCR reads, gives a single entry per CDR3 protein. Of 200,000 to 300,000 distinct CDR3 sequences in the sample, around 42% were seen once. Sequencing was carried out using peripheral blood. These receptors all stem from an adult man with Graves' ophthalmopathy. The CDR3 runs from the conserved cysteine through the conserved F or W. The order of the fields is V gene, D gene, J gene, clone size, CDR3 DNA, CDR3 protein. The D gene is left open where the match is weak. For some rows the clone size is stated as once, few or many, or as a class when expanded; others skip it.

TRBV7-2,TRBD2,TRBJ2-2,NA,TGTGCCAGCAGCCCTATGGGCCTAGCGGGAGGCACCGGGGAGCTGTTTTTT,CASSPMGLAGGTGELFF
TRBV7-2,TRBD1,TRBJ2-7,few,TGTGCCAGCAGCTTGGGACAGGGGATCCCCTACGAGCAGTACTTC,CASSLGQGIPYEQYF
TRBV7-9,NA,TRBJ1-2,NA,TGTGCCAGCAGCCCGGAGAGAAACTATGGCTACACCTTC,CASSPERNYGYTF
TRBV7-9,TRBD2,TRBJ2-5,NA,TGTGCCAGCAGCTTGGAAGGCGGGGGGGTCCAAGAGACCCAGTACTTC,CASSLEGGGVQETQYF
TRBV20-1,TRBD1,TRBJ1-2,few,TGCAGTGCCCGGAAAGCGGGATCTGGGACAGTTGGAAACTATGGCTACACCTTC,CSARKAGSGTVGNYGYTF
TRBV12-3/TRBV12-4,NA,TRBJ2-5,few,TGTGCCAGCAGTTTAAGCCGGGACGAGACCCAGTACTTC,CASSLSRDETQYF
TRBV12-3/TRBV12-4,NA,TRBJ1-2,NA,TGTGCCAGTAAGGGGGGGTATGGCTACACCTTC,CASKGGYGYTF
TRBV7-6,NA,TRBJ1-2,NA,TGTGCCAGCAGTGCTACAGCTAACTATGGCTACACCTTC,CASSATANYGYTF
TRBV10-3,NA,TRBJ1-6,NA,TGTGCCAGCAGTTACTCATCCCGGGGGAATTCACCCCTCCACTTT,CASSYSSRGNSPLHF
TRBV9,TRBD1,TRBJ2-5,NA,TGTGCCAGCAGCTTACGAGGGACAGGGGACGAGACCCAGTACTTC,CASSLRGTGDETQYF
TRBV10-3,TRBD1,TRBJ2-5,few,TGTGCCATCAGTGATGGGACAGCACAAGAGACCCAGTACTTC,CAISDGTAQETQYF
TRBV7-9,NA,TRBJ1-2,once,TGCGCCAGCAGCTACCAAGGGACTAACTATGGCTACACCTTC,CASSYQGTNYGYTF
TRBV20-1,NA,TRBJ2-5,NA,TGCAGTGCTAGAGATTTCATAAGGCGGGAAGAGACCCAGTACTTC,CSARDFIRREETQYF